This passage covers 29 T cell receptor beta chains from one sample sequenced in a study of blood T cell repertoires in COVID-19. The table came from immunoSEQ multiplex PCR; TCRdb's copy has only in-frame clones and leaves some out. There are about 210,000 clones in the sample; approximately 86% occur only once, and around a tenth lies in the top ten. The sequenced sample was PBMCs or T cells enriched from blood (not recorded which). These receptor sequences come from a man aged 18 to 29 with acute COVID-19.

The rearrangement uses TRBV5-4 and TRBJ1-3; a possible D gene is TRBD1 (5 bases). From germline, CDR1 is SGHNT and CDR2 YYREEE (reference sequence). Deletions cut 4 bases from V and 8 bases from J, with 16 bases between. CDR3 length: 14 residues. The CDR3 DNA is TGTGCCAGCAGCCGAGACAGAACGCCAGACACCATATATTTT. Residues: CASSRDRTPDTIYF.

This chain joins TRBV6-5 and TRBJ2-1, with TRBD2 matching 10 bases. The germline V gene encodes CDR1 MNHEY and CDR2 SVGAGI. V shed 4 bases and J 2 bases; nucleotides not matched to a gene: 2. The CDR3 totals 15 residues. The CDR3 sequence: CASSFGLAAYNEQFF. CDR3 DNA sequence: TGTGCCAGCAGTTTCGGACTAGCGGCCTACAATGAGCAGTTCTTC.

In this sample, this clone turned up many times. The genes are TRBV10-2 and TRBJ2-3; tentatively, D is TRBD2 (5 bases). Germline V gives CDR1 WSHSY, CDR2 SAAADI. This CDR3 is 15 amino acids long. V was clipped by 4 bases and J by 5 bases, with 16 bases between them. For the CDR3, the DNA is TGCGCCAGCAGTGTGGTGGGAGAGGGTGGAGATACGCAGTATTTT. Its protein is CASSVVGEGGDTQYF.

This clone has at least ten counts. V gene TRBV6-4 combines with J gene TRBJ2-2; 8 bases are shared with TRBD2. Germline V lookup: CDR1 MRHNA, CDR2 SNTAGT. The trim removed 2 bases at V and 6 bases at J, leaving 2 bases unmatched. The CDR3 is made up of 14 amino acids. The CDR3, as DNA: TGTGCCAGCAGTGACCGGGAGGGTGCCGGGGAGCTGTTTTTT. Residues: CASSDREGAGELFF.

This clone was seen more than once but under ten times. V is TRBV28 and J is TRBJ2-7; a possible D gene is TRBD2 (6 bases). The V gene lost 6 bases and the J gene lost 2 bases, with 14 bases spanning the gap. Germline CDR1 is MDHEN and CDR2 is SYDVKM. There are 14 residues in the CDR3. The chain's CDR3 is CASRGWGDPYEQYF. The CDR3 DNA reads as TGTGCCAGCAGAGGGTGGGGGGATCCCTACGAGCAGTACTTC. Full variable domain (missing parts from reference TRBV28 and TRBJ2-7): DVKVTQSSRYLVKRTGEKVFLECVQDMDHENMFWYRQDPGLGLRLIYFSYDVKMKEKGDIPEGYSVSREKKERFSLILESASTNQTSMYLCASRGWGDPYEQYFGPGTRLTVT.

This clone has more than one count but fewer than ten. The V call is TRBV19, the J call TRBJ2-5; possible D gene TRBD2, 6 bases. The CDR3 length is 15 residues. Germline values: CDR1 LNHDA, CDR2 SQIVND (reference sequence). V was clipped by 2 bases and J by 5 bases, with 15 bases between them. CDR3 in DNA: TGTGCCAGTAGTATACAGGAGGGACCCGAGGAGACCCAGTACTTC. As protein: CASSIQEGPEETQYF.

The genes are TRBV28 and TRBJ2-7; 7 positions match TRBD2. Trimming cost V 3 bases and J 5 bases; bases outside gene matches: 13. Germline assignment: CDR1 MDHEN and CDR2 SYDVKM. The CDR3 is 16 residues long. The CDR3 DNA reads as TGTGCCAGCAGTTTCCCCCGATCAGCGGGGACGGACGAGCAGTACTTC. It is translated as CASSFPRSAGTDEQYF.

The V call is TRBV19, the J call TRBJ2-3; 8 bases map to TRBD2. J was trimmed by 0 bases and V by 1 base; bases with no gene match: 0. The length of the CDR3 is 15 residues. Germline CDR1 reads LNHDA; CDR2 reads SQIVND (reference sequence). The CDR3 nucleotides are TGTGCCAGTAGTATAGCTAGCGGGAGCACAGATACGCAGTATTTT. The encoded protein is CASSIASGSTDTQYF.

The V gene is TRBV13, the J gene TRBJ2-7; possible D gene TRBD1, 6 bases. The ends were cut back, 2 bases at V and 1 base at J, with 6 bases in the middle. CDR1 and CDR2 (germline): PRHDT, FYEKMQ (reference sequence). The CDR3 totals 13 residues. Written as DNA, the CDR3 is TGTGCCAGCAGCTTAAGGGGGTCCTACGAGCAGTACTTC. It yields the protein CASSLRGSYEQYF.

The chain recombines TRBV7-9 with TRBJ1-2; possibly TRBD1 for D (5 bases). Germline values: CDR1 SEHNR, CDR2 FQNEAQ (reference sequence). The V and J ends lost 1 base and 5 bases respectively, with 14 bases between them. The CDR3 has 15 amino acids. CDR3 region: CASSLGNRPAYGYTF. CDR3 in DNA: TGTGCCAGCAGCTTAGGAAACAGGCCCGCTTATGGCTACACCTTC.

V gene TRBV4-2 combines with J gene TRBJ2-7; 7 nucleotides match TRBD2. Germline CDR1 reads LGHNA; CDR2 reads YNFKEQ. The junction had 8 bases not matched to a gene; V was cut back by 0 bases and J by 6 bases. The CDR3 is 15 residues long. The CDR3 nucleotides are TGTGCCAGCAGCCAAGAAGCGGGAAGCGGGCCCGAGCAGTACTTC. This gives the protein CASSQEAGSGPEQYF.

The V and J genes are TRBV29-1 and TRBJ2-1, with 13 bases identical to TRBD2. J gave up 0 bases and V 3 bases, and 8 bases lay outside the gene matches. The CDR3 length is 18 residues. The germline gives CDR1 SQVTM, CDR2 ANQGSEA. DNA for the CDR3: TGCAGCGTTGACGGGGGGACTAGCGGGAAGAGCTCCTACAATGAGCAGTTCTTC. Translating gives CSVDGGTSGKSSYNEQFF.

This sequence joins TRBV28 and TRBJ2-7; D is unresolved. Trimming stripped 3 bases from V and 5 bases from J, with 14 bases between. The CDR3 has 14 residues. In germline, CDR1 is MDHEN, CDR2 SYDVKM. Here the CDR3 DNA reads TGTGCCAGCAGTTTTACGCGGCCCCATGACGAGCAGTACTTC. Amino acid sequence: CASSFTRPHDEQYF.

The chain is built from TRBV28 and TRBJ2-7; 11 bases match TRBD2. This CDR3 has 16 amino acids. The V segment lost 4 bases and the J segment 4 bases; nucleotides outside the gene matches: 9. Germline V gene data show CDR1 as MDHEN and CDR2 as SYDVKM. The CDR3 loop is CASSSVTGTSGYEQYF. The CDR3 region has the DNA TGTGCCAGCAGTTCAGTCACCGGGACTAGCGGTTACGAGCAGTACTTC.

The chain recombines TRBV7-9 with TRBJ2-5; TRBD2 aligns across 11 bases. The germline gives CDR1 SEHNR, CDR2 FQNEAQ (reference sequence). The CDR3 length is 16 residues. V was pared by 3 bases and J by 5 bases, with 8 bases of the junction left unmatched. CDR3 DNA: TGTGCCAGCAGCTTCGATAGCGGGAGGGCCGTCGAGACCCAGTACTTC. This encodes CASSFDSGRAVETQYF.

This clone has more than one count but fewer than ten. The junction shows a germline mismatch at one end, possibly a read error. V gene TRBV4-1 combines with J gene TRBJ1-6, with D possibly TRBD1 on 6 matching bases. Looked up from germline, CDR1 is MGHRA and CDR2 is YSYEKL. CDR3 length equals 14 residues. CDR3 sequence reads: CASSKDTGNSPLHF. CDR3 bases: TGCGCCAGCAGCAAAGACACAGGGAATTCACCCCTCCACTTT.

The chain links TRBV28 to TRBJ2-3; a weak D match, TRBD2 (6 bases). Germline lookup yields CDR1 MDHEN and CDR2 SYDVKM. The CDR3 is 14 amino acids. With 4 bases removed from V and 0 bases from J, the gap between germline ends came to 8 bases. The CDR3 DNA is TGTGCCAGCAGTTCGGGGACTAGCACAGATACGCAGTATTTT. Encoded protein: CASSSGTSTDTQYF.

The chain's CDR3 is CASARDNGELFF. CDR3 nucleotides: TGTGCCAGCGCGCGGGATAACGGGGAGCTGTTTTTT. The chain carries TRBV3-1 (or the pseudogene TRBV3-2) and TRBJ2-2, with TRBD2 as a possible D gene (6 bases). Germline CDR1 and CDR2: LGHDT and YNNKEL (reference sequence). The V end was cut by 8 bases, the J end by 7 bases, with 11 bases between. The CDR3 loop spans 12 amino acids.

The V call is TRBV11-1, the J call TRBJ2-1, with D possibly being TRBD2 (6 bases). Germline assignment: CDR1 SGHAT and CDR2 FQDESV (reference sequence). This CDR3 is 15 amino acids long. Trimming pared 6 bases from V and 0 bases from J, leaving 12 bases between. For the CDR3, the DNA is TGTGCCAGCAGGTTCCGGGGGAGCTCCTACAATGAGCAGTTCTTC. Translating gives CASRFRGSSYNEQFF.

The count of this clone is one. CDR3 sequence: CASSWGLAGGYEQFF. The CDR3 DNA sequence: TGTGCCAGCAGTTGGGGACTAGCGGGAGGTTATGAGCAGTTCTTC. The chain employs TRBV28 and TRBJ2-1; the match to TRBD2 covers 15 bases. This CDR3 contains 15 residues. Germline lookup yields CDR1 MDHEN and CDR2 SYDVKM. Trimming took 4 bases from V and 8 from J; bases not matched to a gene: 3.

The chain combines TRBV6-5 with TRBJ1-1, with 9 nucleotides matching TRBD1. The CDR3 runs to 14 residues. After removal of 10 bases from V and 3 bases from J, the junction contained 9 bases not matched to a gene. Germline CDR1 MNHEY, CDR2 SVGAGI. CDR3 DNA: TGTGCCACCGACAAGGACAGGGGTGACACTGAAGCTTTCTTT. Translation: CATDKDRGDTEAFF.

The V gene is TRBV6-5, the J gene TRBJ2-7; tentative D call: TRBD1 (6 bases). This CDR3 spans 14 amino acids. The V gene's germline CDR1 is MNHEY and CDR2 SVGAGI. V shed 1 base and J shed 3 bases, with 10 bases lying between them. The CDR3 reads CASSYYRQDYEQYF. CDR3 bases: TGTGCCAGCAGTTACTACCGACAGGACTACGAGCAGTACTTC.

This clone turned up a few times. The chain joins TRBV28 to TRBJ1-1; TRBD1 matches 8 bases. The trim removed 6 bases at V and 0 bases at J, leaving 9 bases unmatched. The CDR3 runs to 16 residues. CDR1 is MDHEN, CDR2 SYDVKM, per germline. The CDR3 reads CASSRDRWEMNTEAFF. The CDR3 nucleotides read TGTGCCAGCAGCCGGGACAGGTGGGAAATGAACACTGAAGCTTTCTTT.

The chain links TRBV19 to TRBJ2-5, with a possible D match to TRBD1 (6 bases). V was clipped by 8 bases and J by 4 bases, with 20 bases between them. CDR3 length equals 15 residues. Looked up from germline, CDR1 is LNHDA and CDR2 is SQIVND (reference sequence). The CDR3 region has the DNA TGTGCCAGTCAGAAGGGGGTTAGTGGCCGAGAGACCCAGTACTTC. Its translation: CASQKGVSGRETQYF.

The rearrangement uses TRBV19 and TRBJ1-4; TRBD1 matches at 8 bases. Germline loops: CDR1 LNHDA, CDR2 SQIVND (reference sequence). Unmatched junction bases numbered 12, after V lost 8 bases and J lost 4 bases. This CDR3 is built from 16 residues. CDR3 amino acids: CASADRGVSFNEKLFF. In nucleotides, the CDR3 is TGTGCCAGTGCCGACAGGGGAGTATCCTTTAATGAAAAACTGTTTTTT.

The chain couples TRBV27 to TRBJ2-1; D may be TRBD2 (5 bases). The germline V and J ends were trimmed by 10 bases and 2 bases, with 12 bases remaining between them. Germline CDR1 is MNHEY and CDR2 is SMNVEV (reference sequence). The CDR3 is 13 residues long. CDR3 sequence reads: CATQEVPYNEQFF. As DNA, the CDR3 is TGTGCCACCCAGGAGGTGCCCTACAATGAGCAGTTCTTC.

V gene TRBV18 combines with J gene TRBJ1-3; 9 nucleotides agree with TRBD1. With V trimmed by 5 bases and J by 9 bases, 8 bases remained unmatched. This CDR3 comprises 14 residues. Per germline, CDR1 KGHSH and CDR2 LQKENI. The CDR3 coding sequence is TGTGCCAGCTCAGAGACAGGGGGATCGGCCACCATATATTTT. Translation: CASSETGGSATIYF.

This clone was seen a handful of times. This sequence joins TRBV7-9 and TRBJ1-3; 9 positions agree with TRBD1. The V gene end was trimmed by 5 bases and the J gene end by 6 bases; junction bases not matched to a gene: 5. Germline loops: CDR1 SEHNR, CDR2 FQNEAQ (reference sequence). CDR3 length: 14 residues. CDR3 DNA sequence: TGTGCCAGCAGCGGACAGGGGCTGGCAAACACCATATATTTT. Its protein product is CASSGQGLANTIYF. Full variable domain (missing parts from reference TRBV7-9 and TRBJ1-3): DTGVSQNPRHKITKRGQNVTFRCDPISEHNRLYWYRQTLGQGPEFLTYFQNEAQLEKSRLLSDRFSAERPKGSFSTLEIQRTEQGDSAMYLCASSGQGLANTIYFGEGSWLTVV.

The chain uses TRBV19 and TRBJ2-6; TRBD1 matches 10 bases. CDR3 length: 17 amino acids. Per the germline V gene, CDR1 is LNHDA and CDR2 is SQIVND (reference sequence). The V segment lost 8 bases and the J segment 2 bases; nucleotides outside the gene matches: 9. CDR3: CASQTGTGVAGANVLTF. The CDR3 nucleotides are TGTGCCAGTCAAACCGGGACAGGGGTTGCTGGGGCCAACGTCCTGACTTTC.